These T cell receptor beta chains were read from a single sample in a study of T cells expressing NK-cell markers. No DNA is given; TCRdb re-called the 5' RACE reads and lists each CDR3 protein once. Its listing shows some 140,000 distinct CDR3 sequences. Sequenced sample: blood T cells: a sorted CD56 or NKG2C T cell subset, CD4+ or CD8+ T cells, or bulk PBMC T cells (not recorded which). The receptors derive from a woman in her forties or fifties in good health. CDR3s include the opening cysteine and the closing phenylalanine or tryptophan. Size tells how often a clone was seen (once, few, many) or the class of an expanded clone, and some rows leave it out.

TRBJ1-1 NA TRBV4-1 CASSQGGALEAFF
TRBJ2-4 NA TRBV6-2/TRBV6-3 CASSLDYLKKYF
TRBJ2-7 NA TRBV7-2 CASTFTSDSYEQYF
TRBJ2-1 NA TRBV3-1 CASSQGGNEQFF
TRBJ2-1 NA TRBV7-9 CASSLAGSARYNEQFF
TRBJ1-1 NA TRBV5-4 CASSPLAGNTEAFF
TRBJ2-3 NA TRBV12-5 CASGWARGGTDTQYF
TRBJ2-3 NA TRBV5-1 CASSDLLEGLTDTQYF
TRBJ2-1 NA TRBV4-1 CASSHHLGPSKREQFF
TRBJ1-1 NA TRBV6-1 CASSEGSEAFF
TRBJ2-2 NA TRBV5-5 CASSFLGGPAGELFF
TRBJ2-2 NA TRBV5-1 CASSLHRDRPNTGELFF
TRBJ2-3 NA TRBV5-1 CASSGWGSTDTQYF
TRBJ2-3 NA TRBV6-2/TRBV6-3 CASSYLSREEHTDTQYF
TRBJ1-1 NA TRBV30 CAWSGPQEAFF
TRBJ1-3 NA TRBV15 CATGQAGSSGNTIYF
TRBJ2-7 NA TRBV28 CASSLAGGLYEQYF
TRBJ2-1 NA TRBV5-1 CASSVKRPSSYNEQFF
TRBJ1-5 NA TRBV6-2/TRBV6-3 CASRTDRGQPQHF
TRBJ2-7 NA TRBV7-9 CASSPEGGADEQYF
TRBJ2-7 NA TRBV7-9 CASSFMALSSYEQYF
TRBJ2-2 NA TRBV7-9 CASSGLASGELFF
TRBJ2-3 NA TRBV29-1 CSVVTGTVSTDTQYF
TRBJ2-7 NA TRBV6-5 CASSYTGTRYEQYF
TRBJ2-7 NA TRBV27 CASSLQGGLEQYF
TRBJ1-5 NA TRBV29-1 CSVAGTGGKGGNQPQHF
TRBJ2-2 NA TRBV6-6 CASSYPTATSGRVPANTGELFF
TRBJ2-7 NA TRBV7-9 CASSLAPLERYEQYF
TRBJ2-7 NA TRBV7-6 CASSLEAKTGAGEQYF
TRBJ2-5 NA TRBV7-8 CASSLVSTLKETQYF
TRBJ2-3 NA TRBV7-8 CASSEGTGFTDTQYF
TRBJ2-1 NA TRBV11-3 CASSSPVSPNEQFF
TRBJ1-1 NA TRBV3-1 CASSLGPREAFF
TRBJ2-1 NA TRBV20-1 CSATGAGTSYNEQFF
TRBJ2-7 NA TRBV4-1 CASSLPSGREEQYF
TRBJ2-7 NA TRBV27 CASSPGHNRLAGPHEQYF
TRBJ2-3 NA TRBV6-1 CASLSPQGSSTDTQYF
TRBJ2-2 NA TRBV5-1 CASSLAGRGLGDTGELFF
TRBJ2-1 NA TRBV20-1 CSARVGGRAGYNEQFF
TRBJ2-5 NA TRBV25-1 CASSESEDSAFQETQYF
TRBJ2-5 NA TRBV12-3/TRBV12-4 CASSLSLAGGETQYF
TRBJ2-1 NA TRBV7-9 CASSARGTSGSMIYYNEQFF
TRBJ2-5 NA TRBV11-2 CASSPPGTGGETQYF
TRBJ2-3 medium-sized TRBV6-4 CASSDGSTDTQYF
TRBJ1-2 NA TRBV12-3/TRBV12-4 CASSFGQVMGYTF
TRBJ2-3 NA TRBV7-9 CASEAGTDTQYF
TRBJ2-2 NA TRBV12-3/TRBV12-4 CASSLLDTGELFF
TRBJ2-1 NA TRBV7-9 CASSSGLAGSNEQFF
TRBJ2-7 NA TRBV4-1 CASSQLAGPSYEQYF
TRBJ2-1 NA TRBV5-6 CASGGGSRTEQFF